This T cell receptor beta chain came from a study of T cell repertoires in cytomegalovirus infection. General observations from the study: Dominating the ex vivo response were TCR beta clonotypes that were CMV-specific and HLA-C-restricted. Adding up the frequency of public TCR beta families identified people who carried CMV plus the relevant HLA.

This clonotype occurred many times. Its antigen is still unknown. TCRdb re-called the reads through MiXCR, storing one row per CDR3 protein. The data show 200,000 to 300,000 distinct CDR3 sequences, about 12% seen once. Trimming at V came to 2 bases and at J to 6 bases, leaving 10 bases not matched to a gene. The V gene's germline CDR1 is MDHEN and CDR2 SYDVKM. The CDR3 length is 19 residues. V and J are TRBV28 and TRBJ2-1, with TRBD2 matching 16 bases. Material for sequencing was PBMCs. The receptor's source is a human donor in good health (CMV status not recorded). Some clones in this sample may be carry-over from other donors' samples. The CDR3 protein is CASSLVPGLAGGYGNEQFF. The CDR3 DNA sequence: TGTGCCAGCAGTTTAGTCCCGGGACTAGCGGGAGGGTATGGCAATGAGCAGTTCTTC.